The clone carrying this T cell receptor (beta chain) was picked up many times. Its antigen is undetermined. The read ends 3 residues before the CDR3 terminus; that terminus is restored from the germline J gene. This record belongs to a study of T cell clonality in common variable immunodeficiency. Overall study results and limits: Repertoire-complication correlations in CVID were limited by patient heterogeneity.

The V gene's germline CDR1 is MNHEY and CDR2 SVGEGT. CDR3 length equals 17 residues. V shed 5 bases, J shed 3 bases, and the junction held 14 bases outside the gene matches. The table came from immunoSEQ multiplex PCR; TCRdb's copy has only in-frame clones and leaves some out. Singletons are absent from the sample, which has about 81,000 clones. This TCR was sampled from a person aged 18 to 75 in good health. This chain links TRBV6-2 or TRBV6-3 with TRBJ2-3; TRBD1 matches 7 bases. Sequenced sample: peripheral blood mononuclear cells. CDR3 sequence reads: CASSTRQGIVLTDTQYF. The CDR3 bases that were read are TGTGCCAGCAGTACCCGACAGGGTATCGTCTTAACAGATACG.